This T cell receptor beta chain was recorded in a study of blood T cell repertoires in COVID-19. As processed by the authors: Reference gene primer amplification gave estimated nucleated cell counts. Here immunoSEQ multiplex PCR was the method, and the copy in TCRdb shows in-frame clones only, minus some. That table furnishes V, J and clone size, whereas the DNA furnished D and trimming. The sample lists under 200,000 clones, approximately 79% occurring once. Germline V gene data show CDR1 as SGHRS and CDR2 as YFSETQ. CDR3 size: 14 residues. V was clipped by 5 bases and J by 0 bases, with 9 bases between them.

J is TRBJ1-3 and V is TRBV5-1; D uncertain. The sequence derives from a woman in her sixties or seventies with COVID-19, enrolled during active disease. What was sequenced was peripheral blood. The CDR3 here is CASRAVSSGNTIYF. Here the CDR3 DNA reads TGCGCCAGCAGGGCGGTTAGCTCTGGAAACACCATATATTTT.